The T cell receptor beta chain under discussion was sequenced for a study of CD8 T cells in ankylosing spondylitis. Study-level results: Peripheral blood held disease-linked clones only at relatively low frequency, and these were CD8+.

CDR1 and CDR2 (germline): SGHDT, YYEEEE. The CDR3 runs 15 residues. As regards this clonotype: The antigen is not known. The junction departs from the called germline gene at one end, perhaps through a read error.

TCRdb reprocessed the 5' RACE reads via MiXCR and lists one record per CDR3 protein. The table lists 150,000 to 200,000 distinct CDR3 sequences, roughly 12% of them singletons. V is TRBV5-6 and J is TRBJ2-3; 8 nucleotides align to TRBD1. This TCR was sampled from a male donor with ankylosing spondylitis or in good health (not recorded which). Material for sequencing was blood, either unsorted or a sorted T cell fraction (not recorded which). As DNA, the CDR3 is TGTACCAGCAGCTCCGGACAGGGATCCACAGATACGCAGTATTTT. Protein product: CTSSSGQGSTDTQYF.